This is a list of T cell receptor beta chains from one sample in a study of cytomegalovirus exposure and HLA in healthy donors. The repertoire was sequenced with immunoSEQ multiplex PCR; TCRdb's copy has only in-frame clones and lacks some. The sample consists of roughly 130,000 clones, 55% to 80% of them appearing once. The sample was PBMCs. Source of these receptors: a woman aged 40 to 55 in good health and CMV-seronegative. Each CDR3 is given with its conserved first and last residue. The D gene is left open where the match is weak. Not all rows give a size; the values are once, few, many and, for expanded clones, a class.

>TRBJ1-2|TRBD1|TRBV15|-
CATSEDRGTYGYTF
TGTGCCACCTCTGAGGACAGGGGTACCTATGGCTACACCTTC
>TRBJ1-1|TRBD1|TRBV28|-
CASSFPGQGSTEAFF
TGTGCCAGCAGTTTTCCGGGACAGGGGTCCACTGAAGCTTTCTTT
>TRBJ2-2|TRBD1|TRBV2|-
CASSEATGGTGELFF
TGTGCCAGCAGTGAAGCCACAGGGGGTACCGGGGAGCTGTTTTTT
>TRBJ2-7|-|TRBV7-9|-
CASGSDSYEQYF
TGTGCCAGCGGATCCGACAGCTACGAGCAGTACTTC
>TRBJ2-7|TRBD1|TRBV6-4|-
CASRELSRTGYEQYF
TGTGCCAGCAGAGAGCTTTCTCGGACAGGCTACGAGCAGTACTTC
>TRBJ2-2|TRBD2|TRBV4-2|-
CAVGGGEVNTGELFF
TGTGCGGTGGGCGGGGGGGAAGTGAACACCGGGGAGCTGTTTTTT
>TRBJ1-3|-|TRBV14|-
CAPRTRGSGNTIYF
TGTGCCCCGAGGACAAGAGGCTCTGGAAACACCATATATTTT
>TRBJ1-1|-|TRBV10-3|-
CAIKQALNTEAFF
TGTGCCATCAAACAGGCGCTGAACACTGAAGCTTTCTTT
>TRBJ2-7|TRBD2|TRBV5-1|-
CASSLLAGASEAEQYF
TGCGCCAGCAGCCTACTAGCGGGGGCATCTGAAGCCGAGCAGTACTTC
>TRBJ1-2|-|TRBV21-1|-
CASSERQGRMDGYTF
TGTGCCAGCAGCGAGAGACAGGGAAGGATGGATGGCTACACCTTC
>TRBJ2-3|-|TRBV18|-
CASSPPGGAGADTQYF
TGTGCCAGCTCACCCCCCGGCGGGGCTGGGGCAGATACGCAGTATTTT
>TRBJ1-4|TRBD1|TRBV28|-
CASSLQTGVDEKLFF
TGTGCCAGCAGTTTACAGACAGGGGTGGATGAAAAACTGTTTTTT
>TRBJ1-1|-|TRBV5-4|-
CASSLFSGTEAFF
TGTGCCAGCAGCTTGTTCTCCGGGACTGAAGCTTTCTTT
>TRBJ2-3|TRBD2|TRBV11-2|-
CASSSRGGSGGAKDTQYF
TGTGCCAGCAGCTCCCGGGGGGGTAGCGGGGGGGCCAAAGATACGCAGTATTTT
>TRBJ1-6|TRBD1|TRBV19|-
CASSISGTGVYNSPLHF
TGTGCCAGTAGTATTTCCGGGACAGGGGTTTATAATTCACCCCTCCACTTT
>TRBJ2-1|TRBD2|TRBV5-1|-
CASSRAGGYNEQFF
TGCGCCAGCAGCCGGGCGGGGGGATACAATGAGCAGTTCTTC
>TRBJ2-3|TRBD2|TRBV2|-
CASSEGGIAGVTQYF
TGTGCCAGCAGTGAAGGGGGTATTGCGGGGGTTACGCAGTATTTT
>TRBJ2-1|TRBD2|TRBV6-5|few
CASRTRGGYNEQFF
TGTGCCAGCAGAACGAGGGGAGGGTACAATGAGCAGTTCTTC
>TRBJ1-1|-|TRBV2|-
CASVSGLNTEAFF
TGTGCCAGCGTCTCGGGGTTGAACACTGAAGCTTTCTTT
>TRBJ1-2|-|TRBV15|-
CATSRVDTNYGYTF
TGTGCCACCAGTCGGGTCGATACTAACTATGGCTACACCTTC
>TRBJ2-5|-|TRBV5-6|-
CASSMGPRYAVEETQYF
TGTGCCAGCAGTATGGGTCCAAGGTATGCAGTGGAGGAGACCCAGTACTTC
>TRBJ1-2|-|TRBV18|-
CASSPDTGFYGYTF
TGTGCCAGCTCACCCGACACAGGATTCTATGGCTACACCTTC
>TRBJ2-1|TRBD1|TRBV9|-
CASSPGQAYNEQFF
TGTGCCAGCAGCCCGGGACAGGCCTACAATGAGCAGTTCTTC
>TRBJ1-2|-|TRBV6-6|-
CASSYGSGGAYGYTF
TGTGCCAGCAGTTACGGTAGTGGGGGGGCCTATGGCTACACCTTC
>TRBJ2-5|TRBD1|TRBV10-3|-
CAIGDILQGALQETQYF
TGTGCCATCGGAGACATCTTACAGGGGGCCCTTCAAGAGACCCAGTACTTC
>TRBJ2-5|TRBD1|TRBV27|once
CASSSGTGETQYF
TGTGCCAGCAGTTCCGGGACAGGGGAGACCCAGTACTTC
>TRBJ1-2|-|TRBV5-1|-
CASSLEPSTNYGYTF
TGCGCCAGCAGCTTGGAGCCTTCAACTAACTATGGCTACACCTTC
>TRBJ2-2|TRBD2|TRBV2|-
CASSGLAGRTGELFF
TGTGCCAGCAGTGGCCTAGCGGGGCGTACCGGGGAGCTGTTTTTT
>TRBJ1-2|-|TRBV19|-
CASRRRSNYGYTF
TGTGCCAGTAGGAGGAGGTCGAACTATGGCTACACCTTC
>TRBJ2-6|-|TRBV7-9|-
CASSLAELTSGANVLTF
TGTGCCAGCAGCTTAGCTGAACTTACCTCTGGGGCCAACGTCCTGACTTTC
>TRBJ1-3|-|TRBV5-1|-
CASSGDSGVSGDTIYF
TGCGCCAGCAGCGGGGACTCCGGAGTCTCTGGAGACACCATATATTTT
>TRBJ2-2|TRBD2|TRBV2|few
CASSRNGGTNTGELFF
TGTGCCAGCAGTCGGAACGGGGGGACGAACACCGGGGAGCTGTTTTTT
>TRBJ2-5|-|TRBV7-2|-
CASSRGTQETQYF
TGTGCCAGCAGCCGTGGCACGCAAGAGACCCAGTACTTC
>TRBJ2-2|TRBD2|TRBV7-9|once
CASSLAVAGGTGELFF
TGTGCCAGCAGCTTAGCGGTAGCGGGGGGCACCGGGGAGCTGTTTTTT
>TRBJ1-4|TRBD1|TRBV6-5|few
CASSYAGTGNEKLFF
TGTGCCAGCAGTTACGCCGGGACAGGGAACGAAAAACTGTTTTTT
>TRBJ2-7|-|TRBV6-1|-
CASIDNDRYSYEQYF
TGTGCCAGCATTGACAATGACAGATACTCCTACGAGCAGTACTTC
>TRBJ2-1|-|TRBV7-8|-
CASSLALLSYNEQFF
TGTGCCAGCAGCTTAGCGTTATTATCCTACAATGAGCAGTTCTTC